The 11 T cell receptor beta chains listed next were all sequenced from one sample in a study of graft-versus-host responses after intestinal transplantation. Their recognized antigens are unknown. Produced via immunoSEQ multiplex PCR; TCRdb's table is partial and in-frame only. This table holds about 70,000 clones, roughly 94% found once. Source: unstimulated CD8+ T cells sorted from spleen or lymph node cells, taken before intestinal transplant. These receptors originate from a human donor who received an intestinal transplant.

V and J are TRBV19 and TRBJ1-6; maybe TRBD1 (5 bases). The CDR3 consists of 14 residues. Germline CDR1 reads LNHDA; CDR2 reads SQIVND (reference sequence). V was clipped by 11 bases and J by 8 bases, with 19 bases between them. This CDR3 is CAGTPGAFDSPLHF. CDR3 sequence (DNA): TGTGCCGGTACTCCCGGGGCTTTCGATTCACCCCTCCACTTT.

The gene calls are TRBV30 and TRBJ1-4; D not resolved. This CDR3 comprises 14 residues. Germline V gene sequence: CDR1 GTSNPN, CDR2 SVGIG (reference sequence). V was shortened by 4 bases and J by 0 bases, with 9 bases between the two germline ends. CDR3 sequence: CAWTLSATNEKLFF. DNA of the CDR3: TGTGCCTGGACTTTGAGTGCAACTAATGAAAAACTGTTTTTT.

The rearrangement joins TRBV6-6 to TRBJ1-2; 8 bases match TRBD1. J was trimmed by 8 bases and V by 5 bases; bases with no gene match: 7. Germline values: CDR1 MNHNY, CDR2 SVGAGI (reference sequence). The CDR3 has 13 residues. The CDR3 is CASSPTGEVGYTF. CDR3 sequence (DNA): TGTGCCAGCAGTCCGACAGGGGAGGTGGGCTACACCTTC.

The chain employs TRBV29-1 and TRBJ1-4; 7 nucleotides agree with TRBD1. The CDR3 length is 14 residues. The V segment lost 5 bases and the J segment 4 bases; nucleotides outside the gene matches: 7. The germline CDR1 and CDR2 sequences are SQVTM and ANQGSEA. This chain's CDR3 is CSVQGGTLNEKLFF. CDR3 bases: TGCAGCGTTCAGGGGGGGACTCTTAATGAAAAACTGTTTTTT.

The chain has TRBV13 and TRBJ1-1; TRBD1 matches 7 bases. The J segment lost 0 bases and the V segment lost 7 bases, leaving 8 bases of the junction unmatched. Germline values: CDR1 PRHDT, CDR2 FYEKMQ (reference sequence). The length of the CDR3 is 15 residues. The CDR3 DNA follows: TGTGCCAGCATCCCAGGGGGTACAGTGAACACTGAAGCTTTCTTT. Protein: CASIPGGTVNTEAFF.

Note on this clone: Other nucleotide sequences in the sample specify the same CDR3. The CDR3 loop reads CASSPGYEQYF. CDR3 coding DNA: TGTGCCAGCAGTCCCGGATACGAGCAGTACTTC. The chain joins TRBV28 to TRBJ2-7; D is undetermined. The CDR3 covers 11 residues. Trimming removed 5 bases from V and 4 bases from J, with 6 bases in between. Germline V gene lookup returns CDR1 MDHEN and CDR2 SYDVKM.

The J gene is TRBJ2-1, the V gene TRBV29-1; D is possibly TRBD2 (5 bases). Trimming pared 1 base from V and 0 bases from J, leaving 16 bases between. The germline CDR1 and CDR2 sequences are SQVTM and ANQGSEA. CDR3 size: 17 residues. The CDR3 reads CSVEGVWGASSYNEQFF. CDR3 DNA: TGCAGCGTTGAAGGTGTGTGGGGAGCTAGCTCCTACAATGAGCAGTTCTTC.

The chain carries TRBV4-1 and TRBJ2-5; no reliable D call. The germline V gene has CDR1 MGHRA and CDR2 YSYEKL. CDR3 size: 13 residues. V shed 1 base and J shed 2 bases, with 5 bases lying between them. CDR3 DNA: TGCGCCAGCAGCCAAGTGCCGCAAGAGACCCAGTACTTC. Residues: CASSQVPQETQYF.

This clone showed up just once. This rearrangement joins TRBV4-1 to TRBJ2-7, with D perhaps TRBD2 (7 bases). CDR1 MGHRA and CDR2 YSYEKL come from the germline V gene. There are 15 residues in the CDR3. Trimming removed 0 bases from V and 2 bases from J, with 11 bases in between. The CDR3 here is CASSQDGGDTYEQYF. CDR3 sequence (DNA): TGCGCCAGCAGCCAAGATGGGGGGGACACCTACGAGCAGTACTTC.

Worth noting for this clone: The junction departs from germline at one end; a sequencing error may be responsible. V gene TRBV7-8 combines with J gene TRBJ2-5; 7 nucleotides align to TRBD1. This CDR3 is 13 amino acids long. From germline, CDR1 is SGHVS and CDR2 FQNEAQ. CDR3 residues: CASSLGTEETQYF. The CDR3 region has the DNA TGTGCCAGCAGTTTAGGGACAGAAGAGACCCAGTACTTC.

The chain links TRBV18 to TRBJ2-1; no definite D call. The V gene's germline CDR1 is KGHSH and CDR2 LQKENI. V lost 6 bases and J lost 3, with 15 bases in between. The CDR3 is made up of 15 amino acids. The chain's CDR3 is CASSPSTADYNEQFF. The CDR3 bases are TGTGCCAGCTCCCCCTCTACGGCCGACTACAATGAGCAGTTCTTC.